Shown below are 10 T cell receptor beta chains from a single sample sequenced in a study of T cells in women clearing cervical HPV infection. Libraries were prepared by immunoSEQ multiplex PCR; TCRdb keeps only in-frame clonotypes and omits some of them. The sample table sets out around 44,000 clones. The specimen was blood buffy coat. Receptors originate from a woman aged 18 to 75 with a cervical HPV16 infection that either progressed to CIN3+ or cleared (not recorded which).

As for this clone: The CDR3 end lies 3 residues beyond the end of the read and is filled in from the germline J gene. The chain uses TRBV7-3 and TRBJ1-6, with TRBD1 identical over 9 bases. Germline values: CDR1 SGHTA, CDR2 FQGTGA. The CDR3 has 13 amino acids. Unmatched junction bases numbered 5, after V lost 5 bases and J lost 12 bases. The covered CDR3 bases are TGTGCCAGCAGCCAATGGACAGGGGAACCC. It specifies CASSQWTGEP. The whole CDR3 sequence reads CASSQWTGEPLHF.

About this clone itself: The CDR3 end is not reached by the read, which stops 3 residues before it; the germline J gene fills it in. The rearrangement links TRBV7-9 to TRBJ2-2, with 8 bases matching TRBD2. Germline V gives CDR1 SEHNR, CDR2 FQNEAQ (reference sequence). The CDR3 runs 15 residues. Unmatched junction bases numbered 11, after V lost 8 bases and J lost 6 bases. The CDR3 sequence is CASRGGQAYAGELFF. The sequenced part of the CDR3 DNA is TGTGCCAGCCGGGGGGGGCAGGCCTACGCCGGGGAG.

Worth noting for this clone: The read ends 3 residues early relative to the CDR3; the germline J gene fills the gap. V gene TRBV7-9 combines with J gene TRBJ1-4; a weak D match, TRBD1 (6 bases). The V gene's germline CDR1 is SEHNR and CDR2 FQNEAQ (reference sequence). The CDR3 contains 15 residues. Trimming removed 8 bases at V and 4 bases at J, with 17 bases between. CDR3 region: CASGGKGGINEKLFF. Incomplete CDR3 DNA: TGTGCCAGCGGCGGCAAGGGGGGGATTAATGAAAAA.

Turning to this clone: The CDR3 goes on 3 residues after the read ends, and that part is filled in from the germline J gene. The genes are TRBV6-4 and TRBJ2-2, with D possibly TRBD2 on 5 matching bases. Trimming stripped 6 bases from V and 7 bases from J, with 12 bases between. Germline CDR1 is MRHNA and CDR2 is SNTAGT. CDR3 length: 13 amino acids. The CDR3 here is CASSATGFGELFF. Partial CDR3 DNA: TGTGCCAGCAGCGCCACGGGGTTCGGGGAG.

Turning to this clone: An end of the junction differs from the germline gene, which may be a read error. The CDR3 DNA, read in part, is TGTGCTAGCAGCTGTCAGAGTTTTGGGGCAGGGGGCGGTCAGCCC. Translation gives CASSCQSFGAGGGQP. From start to end, the CDR3 is CASSCQSFGAGGGQPQHF. The chain employs TRBV7-7 and TRBJ1-5; TRBD1 matches 8 bases. The read finishes 3 residues shy of the CDR3 end, and the germline J gene is used to complete it. Germline V CDR1 and CDR2: SSHAT, FNYEAQ (reference sequence). The CDR3 spans 18 residues.

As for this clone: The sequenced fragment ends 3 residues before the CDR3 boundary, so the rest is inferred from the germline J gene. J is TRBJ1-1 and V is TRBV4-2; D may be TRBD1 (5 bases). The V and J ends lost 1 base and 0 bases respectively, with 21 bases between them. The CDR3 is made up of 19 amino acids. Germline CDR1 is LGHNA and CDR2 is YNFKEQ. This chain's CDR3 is CASSQAVKVGGSLNTEAFF. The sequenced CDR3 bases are TGTGCCAGCAGCCAAGCGGTTAAGGTCGGGGGGTCCCTGAACACTGAA.

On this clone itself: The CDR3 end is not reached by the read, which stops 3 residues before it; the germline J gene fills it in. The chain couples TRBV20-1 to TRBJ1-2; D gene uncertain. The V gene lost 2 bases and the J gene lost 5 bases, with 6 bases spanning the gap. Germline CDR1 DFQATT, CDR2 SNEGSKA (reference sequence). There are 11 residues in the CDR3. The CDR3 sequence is CSARSEYGYTF. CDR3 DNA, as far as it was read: TGCAGTGCTAGAAGCGAGTATGGC.

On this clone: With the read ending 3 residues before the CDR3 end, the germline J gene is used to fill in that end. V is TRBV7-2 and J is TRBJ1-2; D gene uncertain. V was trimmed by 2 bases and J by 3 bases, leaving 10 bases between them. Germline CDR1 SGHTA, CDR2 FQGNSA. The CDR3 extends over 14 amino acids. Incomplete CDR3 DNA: TGTGCCAGCAGCTTACCCCAGGAACACTATGGC. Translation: CASSLPQEHYG. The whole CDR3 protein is CASSLPQEHYGYTF.

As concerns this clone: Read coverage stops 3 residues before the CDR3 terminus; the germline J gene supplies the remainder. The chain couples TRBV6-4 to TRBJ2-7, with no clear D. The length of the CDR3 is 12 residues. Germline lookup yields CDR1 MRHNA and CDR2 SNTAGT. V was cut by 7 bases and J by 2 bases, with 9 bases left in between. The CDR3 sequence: CASIKVPYEQYF. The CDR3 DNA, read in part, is TGTGCCAGCATAAAGGTTCCCTACGAG.

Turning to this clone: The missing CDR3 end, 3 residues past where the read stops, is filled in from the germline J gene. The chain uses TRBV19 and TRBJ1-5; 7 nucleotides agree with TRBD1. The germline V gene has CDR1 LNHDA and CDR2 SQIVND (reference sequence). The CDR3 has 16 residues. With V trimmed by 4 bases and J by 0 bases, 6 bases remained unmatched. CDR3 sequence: CASSTPGTVSNQPQHF. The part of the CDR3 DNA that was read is TGTGCCAGTAGTACCCCGGGGACAGTTAGCAATCAGCCC.